Below, one TCR beta chain is given with its context. The sample originates from a study of shared clonotypes between healthy human individuals. Samples underwent the assay at deep level. Data came from immunoSEQ multiplex PCR; TCRdb stores just in-frame clones and leaves some out. The data show more than 450,000 clones, 75% to 85% seen once. Researchers drew on roughly 82 million PBMCs for genomic DNA from unsorted samples. V was clipped by 1 base and J by 8 bases, with 9 bases between them. This CDR3 contains 13 residues. The germline gives CDR1 SGHVS, CDR2 FQNEAQ. Source material: PBMCs. The V gene is TRBV7-8, the J gene TRBJ2-1; D is uncertain. This clonotype was obtained from a woman aged 40 to 49 in good health. Some clones in this sample may be carry-over from other donors' samples. Here the CDR3 reads CASSLDYSDEQFF. The CDR3 DNA is TGTGCCAGCAGCTTAGACTATTCGGATGAGCAGTTCTTC.